The subject of this entry is one T cell receptor (beta chain). What it binds is not known. With V trimmed by 5 bases and J by 2 bases, 11 bases remained unmatched. The germline gives CDR1 PRHDT, CDR2 FYEKMQ (reference sequence). There are 17 residues in the CDR3. The record originates from a study of chemoradiotherapy in HPV16-positive cancers. Study-wide results and limits: Candidate HPV-specific clones and E7-related TCR motifs grew in tumor during treatment.

The assay was immunoSEQ multiplex PCR, and TCRdb's table has in-frame clones only and misses some. In the table there are about 35,000 clones, about 90% of which are singletons. The sequence was collected from a human donor with HPV-associated anogenital cancer. Sequenced here: blood, sampled from a patient who underwent chemoradiotherapy. The chain recombines TRBV13 with TRBJ2-3; 9 nucleotides line up with TRBD2. In DNA, the CDR3 is TGTGCCAGCAGCCCTGAGGGCCTAGCGGGGAACACAGATACGCAGTATTTT. Encoded protein: CASSPEGLAGNTDTQYF. Drawing the rest from reference TRBV13 and TRBJ2-3, the complete variable domain is AAGVIQSPRHLIKEKRETATLKCYPIPRHDTVYWYQQGPGQDPQFLISFYEKMQSDKGSIPDRFSAQQFSDYHSELNMSSLELGDSALYFCASSPEGLAGNTDTQYFGPGTRLTVL.